This TCR beta chain came from a study of CD4 T cells in relation to SARS-CoV-2 and coronaviruses. Turning to the study itself: Shared crossreactive spike epitopes were mapped to their HLA restriction.

Before the COVID-19 pandemic, during about 2011-2019, CD4+ T cells were taken from unexposed donors. Isolation of CD4+ T cells took place after approximately 10 days in culture. Testing used SARS-CoV-2 S/N and four cold-coronavirus spikes on unexposed-donor CD4+ T cells, cells permitting. Assay used: immunoSEQ multiplex PCR; TCRdb lists only in-frame clones, some missing. Of tens of thousands of clones listed, 72% are singletons. Study observations and caveats: The cross-reactivity analysis covered only spike protein, not other viral proteins.

As to this clone: What it recognizes is unknown.

CDR3 length: 15 residues. The germline V gene encodes CDR1 MNHEY and CDR2 SVGAGI. The germline V and J ends were trimmed by 7 bases and 1 base, with 14 bases remaining between them. The receptor was derived from a human donor in good health. Input material: CD4+ T cells from PBMCs, cultured in vitro. V and J are TRBV6-5 and TRBJ1-5; a weak D match, TRBD1 (6 bases). As DNA, the CDR3 is TGTGCCAGCACCCCGGACAGAGTCAGCAATCAGCCCCAGCATTTT. Translated, it gives CASTPDRVSNQPQHF.